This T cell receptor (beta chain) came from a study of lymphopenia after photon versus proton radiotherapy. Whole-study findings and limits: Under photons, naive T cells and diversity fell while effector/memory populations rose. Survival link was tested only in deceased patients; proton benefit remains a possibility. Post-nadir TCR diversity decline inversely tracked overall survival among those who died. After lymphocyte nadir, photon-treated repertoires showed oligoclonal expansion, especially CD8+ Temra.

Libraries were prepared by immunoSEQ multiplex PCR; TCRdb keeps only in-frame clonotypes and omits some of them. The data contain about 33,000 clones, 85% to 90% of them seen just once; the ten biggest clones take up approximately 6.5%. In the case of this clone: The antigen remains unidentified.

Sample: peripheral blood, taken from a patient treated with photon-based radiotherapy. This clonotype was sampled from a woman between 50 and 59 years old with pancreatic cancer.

CDR3 loop: CASSIGQAGTQETQYF. The CDR3 DNA sequence: TGTGCCAGTAGTATAGGGCAAGCGGGGACCCAAGAGACCCAGTACTTC. The chain recombines TRBV19 with TRBJ2-5; the match to TRBD2 covers 7 bases. Trimming removed 1 base from V and 1 base from J; junction bases left unmatched: 6. The V gene's germline CDR1 is LNHDA and CDR2 SQIVND (reference sequence). This CDR3 spans 16 amino acids. The full variable domain, in which reference TRBV19 and TRBJ2-5 provide the parts outside the CDR3, is DGGITQSPKYLFRKEGQNVTLSCEQNLNHDAMYWYRQDPGQGLRLIYYSQIVNDFQKGDIAEGYSVSREKKESFPLTVTSAQKNPTAFYLCASSIGQAGTQETQYFGPGTRLLVL.